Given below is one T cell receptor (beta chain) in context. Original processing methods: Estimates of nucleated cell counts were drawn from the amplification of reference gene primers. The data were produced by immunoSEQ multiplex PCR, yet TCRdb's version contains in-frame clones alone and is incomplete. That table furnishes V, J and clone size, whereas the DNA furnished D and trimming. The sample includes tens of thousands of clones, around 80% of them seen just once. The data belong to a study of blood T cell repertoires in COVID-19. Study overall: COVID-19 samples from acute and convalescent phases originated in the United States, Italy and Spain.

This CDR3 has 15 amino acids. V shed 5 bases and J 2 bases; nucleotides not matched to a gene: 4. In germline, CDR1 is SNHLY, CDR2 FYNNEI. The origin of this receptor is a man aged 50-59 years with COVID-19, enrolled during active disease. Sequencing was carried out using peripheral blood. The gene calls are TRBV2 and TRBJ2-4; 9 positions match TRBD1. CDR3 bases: TGTGCCAGCAGTAACACAGGGGGCTCCAAAAACATTCAGTACTTC. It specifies CASSNTGGSKNIQYF.